Listed here are 23 T cell receptor beta chains from one sample, sequenced in a study of blood T cell repertoires in COVID-19. The repertoire was sequenced with immunoSEQ multiplex PCR; TCRdb's copy has only in-frame clones and lacks some. The data contain 85,000 to 120,000 clones, approximately 85% of them seen just once; the ten biggest clones take up 9.5% to 10%. Sample: peripheral blood. Receptor source: a man aged 35 to 55 with active or convalescent COVID-19.

The V call is TRBV3-1 (or the pseudogene TRBV3-2), the J call TRBJ1-1; D might be TRBD1 (5 bases). From germline, CDR1 is LGHDT and CDR2 YNNKEL (reference sequence). The ends were cut back, 1 base at V and 6 bases at J, with 15 bases in the middle. The CDR3 covers 15 residues. The DNA of the CDR3 is TGTGCCAGCAGCCAAGGGGTTACGGGGGGGTCTGAAGCTTTCTTT. It yields the protein CASSQGVTGGSEAFF.

This chain's CDR3 is CASSQETGVAKLFF. CDR3 nucleotides: TGCGCCAGCAGCCAGGAAACAGGGGTTGCAAAACTGTTTTTT. The chain carries TRBV4-3 and TRBJ1-4; 7 positions match TRBD1. Germline CDR1 LGHNA, CDR2 YSLEER. V lost 3 bases and J lost 10; bases outside the gene matches: 8. This CDR3 region has 14 residues.

The sample holds a few counts of this clone. The chain joins TRBV11-2 to TRBJ2-2; TRBD2 matches at 9 bases. The CDR3 is 16 amino acids. Germline assignment: CDR1 SGHAT and CDR2 FQNNGV. Trimming at V came to 1 base and at J to 6 bases, leaving 6 bases not matched to a gene. CDR3 DNA sequence: TGTGCCAGCAGCTTAGTAGGGACTAGCAGAGCCGGGGAGCTGTTTTTT. This translates into CASSLVGTSRAGELFF.

This chain uses TRBV5-4 with TRBJ2-5; 12 bases map to TRBD2. Unmatched junction bases numbered 7, after V lost 5 bases and J lost 2 bases. Germline loops: CDR1 SGHNT, CDR2 YYREEE (reference sequence). This CDR3 comprises 16 residues. The CDR3 here is CASRSTGTSGQETQYF. The CDR3 bases are TGTGCCAGCAGGTCGACCGGGACTAGCGGGCAAGAGACCCAGTACTTC.

The rearrangement joins TRBV2 to TRBJ1-1; tentatively, D is TRBD1 (6 bases). The CDR3 has 15 residues. The V end lost 1 base, the J end lost 3 bases, and 12 bases lay between the germline ends. The germline gives CDR1 SNHLY, CDR2 FYNNEI. CDR3 sequence: CASSEGLGAYTEAFF. CDR3 bases: TGTGCCAGCAGTGAAGGGCTGGGGGCGTACACTGAAGCTTTCTTT.

This clone was counted a few times. J is TRBJ1-1 and V is TRBV9; TRBD1 agrees at 11 bases. Germline trimming cut 3 bases from V and 6 bases from J; bases unmatched to any gene: 10. Per germline, CDR1 SGDLS and CDR2 YYNGEE. This CDR3 has 16 residues. CDR3 nucleotides: TGTGCCAGCAGCGAGAGGGACAGGGGGGCGCTCGCTGAAGCTTTCTTT. Its translation is CASSERDRGALAEAFF.

The V call is TRBV9, the J call TRBJ1-1; a weak D match, TRBD1 (6 bases). The CDR3 loop spans 18 amino acids. Deletions cut 4 bases from V and 1 base from J, with 23 bases between. Germline V lookup: CDR1 SGDLS, CDR2 YYNGEE. CDR3 sequence: CASSLKAERGFGNTEAFF. The CDR3 DNA reads as TGTGCCAGCAGCCTTAAGGCGGAAAGGGGGTTTGGGAACACTGAAGCTTTCTTT.

The rearrangement uses TRBV19 and TRBJ1-2, with D unclear. Per the germline V gene, CDR1 is LNHDA and CDR2 is SQIVND (reference sequence). The CDR3 contains 13 residues. With 2 bases removed from V and 4 bases from J, the gap between germline ends came to 8 bases. CDR3 DNA: TGTGCCAGTAGTATATCGGGGTCCTATGGCTACACCTTC. Protein sequence: CASSISGSYGYTF. Filled out from reference TRBV19 and TRBJ1-2, the complete variable domain reads DGGITQSPKYLFRKEGQNVTLSCEQNLNHDAMYWYRQDPGQGLRLIYYSQIVNDFQKGDIAEGYSVSREKKESFPLTVTSAQKNPTAFYLCASSISGSYGYTFGSGTRLTVV.

The genes are TRBV7-9 and TRBJ2-3; D perhaps matches TRBD1 (5 bases). The germline V gene encodes CDR1 SEHNR and CDR2 FQNEAQ (reference sequence). This CDR3 has 14 residues. The ends were cut back, 4 bases at V and 1 base at J, with 9 bases in the middle. CDR3 nucleotide sequence: TGTGCCAGCAGCTCGATACAGGGCACAGATACGCAGTATTTT. It translates to CASSSIQGTDTQYF.

The chain joins TRBV27 to TRBJ1-1; perhaps TRBD1 as D (5 bases). Germline assignment: CDR1 MNHEY and CDR2 SMNVEV (reference sequence). The CDR3 totals 14 residues. The V end lost 4 bases, the J end lost 3 bases, and 12 bases lay between the germline ends. The CDR3, as DNA: TGTGCCAGCAGTTCCTCGGAGGGGTACACTGAAGCTTTCTTT. Translating it yields CASSSSEGYTEAFF.

This chain uses TRBV2 with TRBJ2-7, with 10 bases aligning to TRBD2. Unmatched junction bases numbered 4, after V lost 9 bases and J lost 2 bases. There are 13 residues in the CDR3. Per the germline V gene, CDR1 is SNHLY and CDR2 is FYNNEI. CDR3 sequence: CARRTSGTYEQYF. The CDR3 coding sequence is TGTGCCAGGAGGACTAGCGGAACCTACGAGCAGTACTTC.

The rearrangement joins TRBV3-1 (or the pseudogene TRBV3-2) to TRBJ1-4; 9 nucleotides agree with TRBD1. Germline-derived CDR1 and CDR2 are LGHDT and YNNKEL (reference sequence). The CDR3 is 15 residues long. V was pared by 3 bases and J by 8 bases, with 7 bases of the junction left unmatched. The CDR3 nucleotides are TGTGCCAGCAGCCAGAGCGGGACAGGGCAAGAAAAACTGTTTTTT. Its translation is CASSQSGTGQEKLFF.

The chain uses TRBV6-5 and TRBJ2-7, with TRBD1 matching 8 bases. The CDR3 contains 14 residues. Germline V gene data show CDR1 as MNHEY and CDR2 as SVGAGI. V was pared by 8 bases and J by 4 bases, with 10 bases of the junction left unmatched. The CDR3 protein is CASSGGPGYYEQYF. Here the CDR3 DNA reads TGTGCCAGCTCAGGGGGCCCAGGGTATTACGAGCAGTACTTC.

The chain has TRBV30 and TRBJ2-7, with unresolved D. Germline V gene sequence: CDR1 GTSNPN, CDR2 SVGIG (reference sequence). Trimming removed 0 bases from V and 10 bases from J, with 10 bases in between. The CDR3 contains 11 residues. The CDR3 loop reads CAWSVRERQYF. CDR3 nucleotides: TGTGCCTGGAGTGTACGTGAGCGACAGTACTTC.

This rearrangement joins TRBV12-3 or TRBV12-4 to TRBJ2-1; D gene unclear. The CDR3 loop spans 11 amino acids. V was trimmed by 3 bases and J by 10 bases, leaving 7 bases between them. This chain's CDR3 is CASSFRVEQFF. The CDR3, as DNA: TGTGCCAGCAGTTTTCGGGTGGAGCAGTTCTTC.

The chain has TRBV4-2 and TRBJ1-4; no clear D gene. This CDR3 comprises 16 residues. Looked up from germline, CDR1 is LGHNA and CDR2 is YNFKEQ. V gave up 0 bases and J gave up 8 bases, with 16 bases separating them. The CDR3 here is CASSQDPAGPGEKLFF. The DNA for the CDR3 is TGTGCCAGCAGCCAAGATCCGGCAGGTCCTGGGGAAAAACTGTTTTTT.

The chain links TRBV2 to TRBJ1-2; a weak D match, TRBD1 (5 bases). Germline V gene sequence: CDR1 SNHLY, CDR2 FYNNEI. With 8 bases removed from V and 6 bases from J, the gap between germline ends came to 13 bases. The CDR3 has 12 amino acids. The CDR3 loop reads CASQSGGNGYTF. The CDR3, as DNA: TGTGCCAGCCAGAGTGGGGGGAATGGCTACACCTTC.

The rearrangement uses TRBV5-4 and TRBJ1-6; D is perhaps TRBD1 (5 bases). The CDR3 totals 16 residues. Germline V gene lookup returns CDR1 SGHNT and CDR2 YYREEE (reference sequence). Trimming stripped 0 bases from V and 9 bases from J, with 16 bases between. The CDR3, as DNA: TGTGCCAGCAGCTTGGTAGCTGCGGGGACGGGTTCACCCCTCCACTTT. The encoded protein is CASSLVAAGTGSPLHF.

The chain combines TRBV19 with TRBJ2-5; 8 bases match TRBD2. Per germline, CDR1 LNHDA and CDR2 SQIVND (reference sequence). Trimming cost V 9 bases and J 1 base; bases outside gene matches: 4. This CDR3 has 13 residues. CDR3 nucleotides: TGTGCCAGCCGACGGGGGGGCCAAGAGACCCAGTACTTC. This codes for CASRRGGQETQYF.

The chain couples TRBV6-5 to TRBJ2-5; 7 bases map to TRBD2. The CDR3 has 15 amino acids. The junction had 9 bases not matched to a gene; V was cut back by 6 bases and J by 2 bases. Germline V gene lookup returns CDR1 MNHEY and CDR2 SVGAGI. CDR3 sequence: CASSPLASIQETQYF. The CDR3 DNA follows: TGTGCCAGCAGCCCACTAGCGTCTATTCAAGAGACCCAGTACTTC.

The chain couples TRBV25-1 to TRBJ1-2, with 9 bases lining up with TRBD1. Germline V gene data show CDR1 as MGHDK and CDR2 as SYGVNS. The V and J ends lost 4 bases and 6 bases, in that order; junction bases with no gene match: 9. The CDR3 runs to 15 residues. Written as DNA, the CDR3 is TGTGCCAGCAGTGCCCGACCGGGACAGGGCCATGGCTACACCTTC. Amino acid sequence: CASSARPGQGHGYTF.

The rearrangement uses TRBV24-1 and TRBJ2-7, with TRBD1 matching 7 bases. With V trimmed by 8 bases and J by 3 bases, 3 bases remained unmatched. The germline CDR1 and CDR2 sequences are KGHDR and SFDVKD. The CDR3 sequence is 12 residues long. The DNA for the CDR3 is TGTGCCACCACCAGGGGGATCTACGAGCAGTACTTC. Protein: CATTRGIYEQYF.

This sequence joins TRBV9 and TRBJ2-7; D is perhaps TRBD2 (6 bases). Trimming stripped 0 bases from V and 4 bases from J, with 11 bases between. This CDR3 contains 14 residues. The V gene's germline CDR1 is SGDLS and CDR2 YYNGEE. The CDR3 nucleotides are TGTGCCAGCAGCGTAGAAATAGGAGGGTACGAGCAGTACTTC. Protein sequence: CASSVEIGGYEQYF.